This T cell receptor (beta chain) derives from a study of metastatic and nonmetastatic thyroid tumors. On the study more broadly: Repertoires of blood and of tissue (tumor or nodule) from malignant and benign thyroid patients were compared.

Via MiXCR, TCRdb re-called the PCR reads. The data show about 27,000 clones, roughly 15% seen once. V lost 3 bases, J lost 2 bases, and 8 bases stayed unmatched. Germline lookup yields CDR1 SGHTA and CDR2 FQGNSA. The CDR3 length is 19 residues. This clone was found many times. Its specificity is not known. Whole-study results and caveats: The study reportedly found significantly higher TCR beta diversity in malignant thyroid tumors than benign nodules, in blood and tumor.

Patients underwent thyroid surgery, and none had received any treatment before it. This receptor was obtained from a male donor with papillary thyroid cancer or a benign thyroid nodule (not recorded which). Some clones in this sample may be carry-over from other donors' samples. The sample comprised blood. The V gene is TRBV7-2, the J gene TRBJ2-1; 15 bases fit TRBD2. For the CDR3, the DNA is TGTGCCAGCAGCTTCTGGGGACTAGCGGGAGGTGGCCCCTACAATGAGCAGTTCTTC. This gives the protein CASSFWGLAGGGPYNEQFF.